Below, one T cell receptor (beta chain) is given with its context. Its target is not known. The data are from a study of beta chain features in type 1 diabetes. Study summary: Sorted cells numbering 107,917,701 were examined across all samples. Study-level points and caveats: In the patient group, naive, central memory and Treg TCRB repertoires seemed more alike than in the healthy donor group.

Purity of each sorted population was above 98%. Investigators reverse transcribed all isolated RNA, so they sequenced expressed TCRB transcripts. The protocol was immunoSEQ multiplex PCR, while the TCRdb copy is restricted to in-frame clones and leaves out a portion. The sample carries about 300,000 clones, under 8.5% recorded once. Trimming removed 6 bases at V and 1 base at J, with 16 bases between. The CDR3 length is 15 residues. Germline values: CDR1 KGHSH, CDR2 LQKENI. This receptor was identified in a woman aged 18-29 years in good health. This chain uses TRBV18 with TRBJ2-7, with D possibly matching TRBD2 (6 bases). The specimen was central memory CD4+ T cells from blood. This chain's CDR3 is CASSRPGTGSYEQYF. CDR3 nucleotides: TGTGCCAGCTCCCGCCCCGGGACTGGATCCTACGAGCAGTACTTC.